This entry concerns a single T cell receptor (beta chain). Trimming pared 2 bases from V and 0 bases from J, leaving 11 bases between. Germline V gene sequence: CDR1 MNHEY, CDR2 SMNVEV (reference sequence). The CDR3 totals 16 residues. These data belong to a study of somatic mutations in cytotoxic T cells in rheumatoid arthritis. TCRdb's copy holds only in-frame clones and misses some; the assay was immunoSEQ multiplex PCR. The sample consists of 10,000 or so clones, over 60% of them appearing once. The chain is built from TRBV27 and TRBJ1-5; D call uncertain. Sample: CD8+ T cells sorted from blood. The TCR comes from an adult with rheumatoid arthritis. CDR3 loop: CASSLEGTYSNQPQHF. DNA for the CDR3: TGTGCCAGCAGTTTAGAGGGCACCTATAGCAATCAGCCCCAGCATTTT.